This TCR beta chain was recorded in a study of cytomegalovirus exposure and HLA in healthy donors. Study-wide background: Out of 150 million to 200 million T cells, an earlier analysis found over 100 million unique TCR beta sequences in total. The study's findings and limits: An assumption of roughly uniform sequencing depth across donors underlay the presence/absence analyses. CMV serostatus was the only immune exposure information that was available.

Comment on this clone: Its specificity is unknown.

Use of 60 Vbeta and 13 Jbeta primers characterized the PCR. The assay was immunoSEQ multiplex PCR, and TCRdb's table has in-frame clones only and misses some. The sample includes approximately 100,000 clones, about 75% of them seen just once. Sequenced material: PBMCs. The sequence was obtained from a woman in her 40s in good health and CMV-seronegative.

The CDR3 loop reads CASSSSDKYEQYF. In nucleotides, the CDR3 is TGTGCCAGCAGCTCCTCAGACAAGTACGAGCAGTACTTC. The chain uses TRBV11-2 and TRBJ2-7; D call uncertain. CDR3 length equals 13 residues. V was cut by 4 bases and J by 4 bases, with 11 bases left in between. Germline CDR1 and CDR2: SGHAT and FQNNGV.